A selection of T cell receptor beta chains follows, all from one sample in a study of identical twins. TCRdb analysed the 5' RACE reads with MiXCR anew, one entry per CDR3 protein. The sample has roughly 230,000 distinct CDR3 sequences; around 8% are singletons. This sample was also put to use in a study of yellow fever vaccine responses in identical twins.

The sequencing input was CD8+ T cells sorted from blood. Receptors were obtained from a woman aged 18-30 years in good health. The CDR3 runs from the conserved cysteine through the conserved F or W. A D gene is named only where the DNA matches it firmly.

j_call | v_call | d_call | cdr3_aa
TRBJ2-7 | TRBV5-1 | TRBD2 | CASSLDGGAYEQYF
TRBJ1-1 | TRBV6-5 | NA | CASRYSDVGRNTEAFF
TRBJ2-1 | TRBV6-2/TRBV6-3 | NA | CASSYDAGAYNEQFF
TRBJ1-3 | TRBV7-9 | NA | CASSLGTSGNTIYF
TRBJ2-7 | TRBV4-3 | TRBD2 | CASSPGTGGSTYEQYF
TRBJ2-3 | TRBV11-2 | NA | CASSLEGIITDTQYF
TRBJ2-1 | TRBV5-1 | NA | CASSLAQGLNNEQFF
TRBJ1-1 | TRBV12-3/TRBV12-4 | NA | CASSLGPITEAFF
TRBJ2-2 | TRBV12-3/TRBV12-4 | NA | CASRLNLGKNTGELFF
TRBJ2-3 | TRBV28 | TRBD2 | CASSFQAGGPISQYF
TRBJ2-5 | TRBV5-1 | TRBD2 | CASSLSWTSGGADPETQYF
TRBJ2-1 | TRBV20-1 | NA | CSAADWGTTSRRNNEQFF
TRBJ2-5 | TRBV7-3 | NA | CASSLLGGVGEETQYF
TRBJ2-7 | TRBV7-9 | NA | CASSSRTGQPYEQYF
TRBJ1-2 | TRBV4-1 | TRBD1 | CASSQPGQGPSNYGYTF
TRBJ2-1 | TRBV6-1 | TRBD2 | CASSPLSLAAVNNEQFF
TRBJ2-7 | TRBV12-5 | NA | CASGLVGRPPGEQYF
TRBJ2-6 | TRBV6-1 | NA | CASMAGPLSGANVLTF
TRBJ2-2 | TRBV27 | NA | CASGLLGHTGELFF
TRBJ2-3 | TRBV7-9 | NA | CASSLIQRGDTQYF
TRBJ2-2 | TRBV4-2 | NA | CASSQVLRGTGELFF
TRBJ1-5 | TRBV4-1 | NA | CASSQPNQPQHF
TRBJ2-2 | TRBV28 | NA | CASSTGTTNTGELFF
TRBJ1-1 | TRBV7-9 | NA | CASSRDGNTEAFF
TRBJ2-5 | TRBV12-3/TRBV12-4 | NA | CASSLGWDPSQETQYF
TRBJ2-2 | TRBV12-3/TRBV12-4 | NA | CASSSLRGGETGELFF
TRBJ2-3 | TRBV20-1 | NA | CSARVSSSRTDTQYF
TRBJ2-7 | TRBV7-8 | NA | CASSPRVGRNYEQYF
TRBJ2-1 | TRBV29-1 | NA | CSVDPTSNEQFF
TRBJ2-7 | TRBV29-1 | NA | CSVEERSSYEQYF
TRBJ2-3 | TRBV29-1 | TRBD1 | CSVQGQGRTDTQYF
TRBJ2-1 | TRBV9 | TRBD2 | CASSVGPVGGGANNEQFF
TRBJ2-5 | TRBV7-6 | TRBD1 | CASSPRTGGFETQYF
TRBJ2-1 | TRBV27 | NA | CASSSPLTYNEQFF
TRBJ2-3 | TRBV7-3 | NA | CASSLVGGPTDTQYF
TRBJ2-1 | TRBV7-2 | NA | CASSVISHNEQFF
TRBJ2-2 | TRBV29-1 | NA | CSVEALTGELFF
TRBJ2-3 | TRBV7-9 | NA | CASSFVGRNRDTQYF
TRBJ2-3 | TRBV5-5 | NA | CASSLANGVSTDTQYF
TRBJ2-7 | TRBV14 | NA | CASSPRGGGPGEQYF
TRBJ2-3 | TRBV7-9 | NA | CASSQTSGADTQYF
TRBJ2-7 | TRBV12-3/TRBV12-4 | TRBD2 | CASSHRGGEGYEQYF
TRBJ2-1 | TRBV5-1 | TRBD2 | CASSLGGRANNEQFF
TRBJ2-1 | TRBV7-9 | NA | CASSLVAANEQFF
TRBJ2-6 | TRBV18 | TRBD2 | CASSSGTSGSHSGANVLTF
TRBJ1-1 | TRBV5-1 | TRBD1 | CASSEDRGGTEAFF
TRBJ2-7 | TRBV28 | NA | CASSSGHFSYEQYF
TRBJ2-7 | TRBV7-9 | NA | CASSLNGLGHNYEQYF
TRBJ2-7 | TRBV12-3/TRBV12-4 | NA | CASSPHKKAYEQYF
TRBJ2-7 | TRBV15 | NA | CATSRDRANEQYF